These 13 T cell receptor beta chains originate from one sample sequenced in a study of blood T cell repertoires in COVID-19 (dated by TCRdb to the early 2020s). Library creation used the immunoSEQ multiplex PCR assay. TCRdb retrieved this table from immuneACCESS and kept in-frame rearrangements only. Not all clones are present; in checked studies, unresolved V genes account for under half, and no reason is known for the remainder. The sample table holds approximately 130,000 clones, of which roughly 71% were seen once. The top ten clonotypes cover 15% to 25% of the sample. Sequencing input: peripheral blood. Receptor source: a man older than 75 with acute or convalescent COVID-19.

This CDR3 is CASSSGHSGNQPQHF. The CDR3 DNA follows: TGTGCCAGCAGTTCCGGTCATTCTGGCAATCAGCCCCAGCATTTT. The genes are TRBV27 and TRBJ1-5; D remains ambiguous. Germline CDR1 is MNHEY and CDR2 is SMNVEV (reference sequence). This CDR3 comprises 15 residues. V was clipped by 4 bases and J by 2 bases, with 12 bases between them.

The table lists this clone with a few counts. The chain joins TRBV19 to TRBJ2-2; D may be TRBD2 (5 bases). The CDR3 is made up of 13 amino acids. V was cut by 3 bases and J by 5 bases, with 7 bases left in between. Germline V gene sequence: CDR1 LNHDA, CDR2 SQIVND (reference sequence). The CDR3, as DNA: TGTGCCAGTAGTATGAGAGGGACCGGGGAGCTGTTTTTT. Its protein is CASSMRGTGELFF.

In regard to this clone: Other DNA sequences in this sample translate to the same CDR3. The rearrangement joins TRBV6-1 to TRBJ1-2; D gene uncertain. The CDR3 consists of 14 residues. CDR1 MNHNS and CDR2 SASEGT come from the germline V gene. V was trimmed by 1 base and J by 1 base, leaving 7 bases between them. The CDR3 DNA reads TGTGCCAGCAGTGAAGGTGGGCTTAACTATGGCTACACCTTC. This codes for CASSEGGLNYGYTF.

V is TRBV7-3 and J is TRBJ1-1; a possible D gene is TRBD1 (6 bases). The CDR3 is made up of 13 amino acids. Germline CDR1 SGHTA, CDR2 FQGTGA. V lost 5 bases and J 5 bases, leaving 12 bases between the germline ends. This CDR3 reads CASSETGLTEAFF. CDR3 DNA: TGTGCCAGCAGCGAAACAGGGTTGACTGAAGCTTTCTTT.

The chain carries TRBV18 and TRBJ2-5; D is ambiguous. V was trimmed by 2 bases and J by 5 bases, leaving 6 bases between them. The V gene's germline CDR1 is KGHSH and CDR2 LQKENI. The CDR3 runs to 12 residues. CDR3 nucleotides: TGTGCCAGCTCACCATTTCGGGAGACCCAGTACTTC. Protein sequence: CASSPFRETQYF.

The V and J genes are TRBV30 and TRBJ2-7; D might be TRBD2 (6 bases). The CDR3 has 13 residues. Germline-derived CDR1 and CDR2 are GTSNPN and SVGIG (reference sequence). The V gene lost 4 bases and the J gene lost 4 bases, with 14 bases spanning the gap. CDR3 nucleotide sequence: TGTGCCTGGATGGTGACTAGAAAGTACGAGCAGTACTTC. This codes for CAWMVTRKYEQYF.

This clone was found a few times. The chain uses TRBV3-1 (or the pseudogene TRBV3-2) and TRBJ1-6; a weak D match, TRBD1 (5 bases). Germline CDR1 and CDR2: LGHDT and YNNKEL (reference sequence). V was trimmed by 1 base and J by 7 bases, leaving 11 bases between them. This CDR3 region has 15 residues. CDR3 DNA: TGTGCCAGCAGCCAAGGACAGAGTGTCAATTCACCCCTCCACTTT. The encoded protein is CASSQGQSVNSPLHF.

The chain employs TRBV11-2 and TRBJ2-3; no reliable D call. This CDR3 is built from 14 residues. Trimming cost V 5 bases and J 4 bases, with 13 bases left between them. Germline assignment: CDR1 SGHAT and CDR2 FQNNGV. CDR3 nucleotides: TGTGCCAGCAGCGAATTGAGTTTTGCAGATACGCAGTATTTT. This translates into CASSELSFADTQYF.

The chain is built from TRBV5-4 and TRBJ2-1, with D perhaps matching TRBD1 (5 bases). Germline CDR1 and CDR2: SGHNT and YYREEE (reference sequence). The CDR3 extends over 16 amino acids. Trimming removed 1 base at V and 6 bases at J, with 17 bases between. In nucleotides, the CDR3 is TGTGCCAGCAGCTTGTTTGGGCAGGGTGAGTTCAATGAGCAGTTCTTC. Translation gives CASSLFGQGEFNEQFF.

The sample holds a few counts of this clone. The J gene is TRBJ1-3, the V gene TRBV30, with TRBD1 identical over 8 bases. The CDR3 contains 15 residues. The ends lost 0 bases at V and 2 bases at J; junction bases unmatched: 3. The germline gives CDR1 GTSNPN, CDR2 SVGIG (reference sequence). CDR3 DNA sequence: TGTGCCTGGAGTGTAGCCAGGGGGCCTGGAAACACCATATATTTT. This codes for CAWSVARGPGNTIYF.

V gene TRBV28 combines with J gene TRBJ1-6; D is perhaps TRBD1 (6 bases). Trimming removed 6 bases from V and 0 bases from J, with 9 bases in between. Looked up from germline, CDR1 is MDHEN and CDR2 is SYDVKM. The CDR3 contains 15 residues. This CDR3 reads CASRPDSSYNSPLHF. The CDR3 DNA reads TGTGCCAGCAGACCGGACAGCTCCTATAATTCACCCCTCCACTTT.

CDR3 coding DNA: TGTGCCAGCAGCGGACAGGGGAGCAATCAGCCCCAGCATTTT. Protein: CASSGQGSNQPQHF. This sequence joins TRBV2 and TRBJ1-5; TRBD1 matches 9 bases. Trimming took 6 bases from V and 1 from J; bases not matched to a gene: 1. From germline, CDR1 is SNHLY and CDR2 FYNNEI. This CDR3 contains 14 residues.

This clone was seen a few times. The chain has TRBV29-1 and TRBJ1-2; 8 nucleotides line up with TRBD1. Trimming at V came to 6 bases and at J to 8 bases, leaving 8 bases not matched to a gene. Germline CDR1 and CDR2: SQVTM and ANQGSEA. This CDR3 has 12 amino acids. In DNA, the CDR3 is TGCAGCGTCAGATGGACAGGGCGAGGCTACACCTTC. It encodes CSVRWTGRGYTF.